This is a list of T cell receptor beta chains from one sample in a study of synovial regulatory T cells in juvenile arthritis. The repertoire was sequenced with immunoSEQ multiplex PCR; TCRdb's copy has only in-frame clones and lacks some. The sample totals about 990 clones; its top ten clones hold approximately 2.9%. Material: Treg cells from blood. These receptor sequences come from a donor aged 2-30 years with juvenile idiopathic arthritis. The CDR3 runs from the conserved cysteine through the conserved F or W. Fields, in order: V gene, J gene, clone size, CDR3 protein. The size entry gives once, few, many or a size class.

V gene: TRBV5-4; J gene: TRBJ2-1; clone size: medium-sized; CDR3 protein: CASSLRREAEQFF
V gene: TRBV7-2; J gene: TRBJ1-5; clone size: large; CDR3 protein: CASSLVMRGPQHF
V gene: TRBV6-1; J gene: TRBJ1-2; clone size: medium-sized; CDR3 protein: CASSEEVSYGYTF
V gene: TRBV30; J gene: TRBJ1-1; clone size: medium-sized; CDR3 protein: CAWILRDWKAFF
V gene: TRBV7-2; J gene: TRBJ2-3; clone size: medium-sized; CDR3 protein: CASSPGRTDTQYF
V gene: TRBV19; J gene: TRBJ1-4; clone size: medium-sized; CDR3 protein: CASSIAEKLFF
V gene: TRBV11-1; J gene: TRBJ2-3; clone size: medium-sized; CDR3 protein: CASSQGQSRADTQYF
V gene: TRBV5-4; J gene: TRBJ2-1; clone size: medium-sized; CDR3 protein: CASSLSGEVSYNEQFF
V gene: TRBV19; J gene: TRBJ2-1; clone size: large; CDR3 protein: CASRKTTSGYNEQFF
V gene: TRBV6-6; J gene: TRBJ2-7; clone size: medium-sized; CDR3 protein: CASSYSILQGHEQYF
V gene: TRBV7-2; J gene: TRBJ2-1; clone size: medium-sized; CDR3 protein: CASSLTSSYNEQFF
V gene: TRBV4-1; J gene: TRBJ1-5; clone size: medium-sized; CDR3 protein: CASSLRDRDNQPQHF
V gene: TRBV7-2; J gene: TRBJ2-7; clone size: medium-sized; CDR3 protein: CASSLAARTYEQYF
V gene: TRBV9; J gene: TRBJ1-2; clone size: medium-sized; CDR3 protein: CASSANPTGIYGYTF
V gene: TRBV18; J gene: TRBJ1-6; clone size: medium-sized; CDR3 protein: CASSPDRGIDHHF
V gene: TRBV2; J gene: TRBJ1-1; clone size: medium-sized; CDR3 protein: CASRLTGNTEAFF
V gene: TRBV7-2; J gene: TRBJ1-5; clone size: large; CDR3 protein: CASKQGSNQPQHF
V gene: TRBV25-1; J gene: TRBJ1-2; clone size: large; CDR3 protein: CASGTTGIHGYTF
V gene: TRBV27; J gene: TRBJ2-3; clone size: medium-sized; CDR3 protein: CASSLSKTEIERTDTQYF
V gene: TRBV5-1; J gene: TRBJ1-1; clone size: medium-sized; CDR3 protein: CASSLGIRNTEAFF
V gene: TRBV15; J gene: TRBJ2-4; clone size: medium-sized; CDR3 protein: CATSSPPGQGKNIQYF
V gene: TRBV7-4; J gene: TRBJ2-6; clone size: medium-sized; CDR3 protein: CASSANSSQSRANVLTF
V gene: TRBV6-1; J gene: TRBJ2-1; clone size: medium-sized; CDR3 protein: CASSVARLQLF
V gene: TRBV4-1; J gene: TRBJ2-6; clone size: medium-sized; CDR3 protein: CASSQERSQAGANVLTF
V gene: TRBV6-5; J gene: TRBJ2-5; clone size: medium-sized; CDR3 protein: CATSLAGVETQYF
V gene: TRBV10-1; J gene: TRBJ2-4; clone size: medium-sized; CDR3 protein: CASWETLPDSNIQYF
V gene: TRBV5-6; J gene: TRBJ2-3; clone size: medium-sized; CDR3 protein: CASSLYGLTDTQYF
V gene: TRBV19; J gene: TRBJ1-2; clone size: medium-sized; CDR3 protein: CASSPNPGLNYGYTF
V gene: TRBV6-5; J gene: TRBJ2-7; clone size: medium-sized; CDR3 protein: CASSYLVGAGEQYF
V gene: TRBV6-4; J gene: TRBJ1-1; clone size: medium-sized; CDR3 protein: CASSTEGAKQAFF
V gene: TRBV27; J gene: TRBJ1-3; clone size: medium-sized; CDR3 protein: CASSPRTGINTIYF
V gene: TRBV6-5; J gene: TRBJ1-1; clone size: medium-sized; CDR3 protein: CASSYSFTGENTEAFF
V gene: TRBV5-4; J gene: TRBJ1-2; clone size: medium-sized; CDR3 protein: CASSLAQSGYTF
V gene: TRBV7-9; J gene: TRBJ2-7; clone size: medium-sized; CDR3 protein: CASSLAGGSDSYEQYF
V gene: TRBV2; J gene: TRBJ2-5; clone size: medium-sized; CDR3 protein: CASSEAKMVLAGQETQYF
V gene: TRBV15; J gene: TRBJ2-5; clone size: medium-sized; CDR3 protein: CATSRDRAGEETQYF
V gene: TRBV10-1; J gene: TRBJ2-3; clone size: medium-sized; CDR3 protein: CASSAPGTPGTDTQYF
V gene: TRBV7-9; J gene: TRBJ2-7; clone size: large; CDR3 protein: CASSFNRAEQYF
V gene: TRBV5-6; J gene: TRBJ1-2; clone size: medium-sized; CDR3 protein: CASSLADYGYTF
V gene: TRBV6-5; J gene: TRBJ2-6; clone size: medium-sized; CDR3 protein: CASSYLQGANVLTF
V gene: TRBV10-3; J gene: TRBJ2-7; clone size: medium-sized; CDR3 protein: CAISEALAGVTPYEQYF
V gene: TRBV5-1; J gene: TRBJ2-2; clone size: medium-sized; CDR3 protein: CASSLDGQGAAGELFF
V gene: TRBV9; J gene: TRBJ2-3; clone size: medium-sized; CDR3 protein: CASSVVNRDTQYF
V gene: TRBV9; J gene: TRBJ2-7; clone size: medium-sized; CDR3 protein: CASSAGQGRNEQYF
V gene: TRBV2; J gene: TRBJ1-1; clone size: medium-sized; CDR3 protein: CASSKGQREAFF
V gene: TRBV6-5; J gene: TRBJ2-7; clone size: medium-sized; CDR3 protein: CASSTGQGHEQYF
V gene: TRBV11-1; J gene: TRBJ2-1; clone size: medium-sized; CDR3 protein: CASSLDSGAYNEQFF
V gene: TRBV30; J gene: TRBJ1-6; clone size: medium-sized; CDR3 protein: CAWMRDRLSPLHF
V gene: TRBV18; J gene: TRBJ2-7; clone size: medium-sized; CDR3 protein: CASSPVDKSSYEQYF
V gene: TRBV7-6; J gene: TRBJ1-1; clone size: medium-sized; CDR3 protein: CASSLGYSEDTEAFF
V gene: TRBV6-6; J gene: TRBJ2-2; clone size: medium-sized; CDR3 protein: CASSKEGGELFF
V gene: TRBV6-6; J gene: TRBJ2-1; clone size: medium-sized; CDR3 protein: CASSSPYNEQFF